This T cell receptor (beta chain) was recorded in a study of monozygotic twins with inflammatory bowel disease. Study-wide results and limits: Patient repertoires may carry noise from differing immunosuppressive treatments.

TCRdb re-called the 5' RACE reads and gives one entry per CDR3 protein, without DNA. This table lists 150,000 to 200,000 distinct CDR3 sequences. CDR1 and CDR2 from the germline V gene are LNHDA and SQIVND (reference sequence). The CDR3 is 15 residues long. As to this clonotype: The antigen remains unidentified.

Each donor supplied around 2.3 ml of blood. The receptor was derived from a human donor with ulcerative colitis or Crohn's disease, or a healthy co-twin of an affected twin (not recorded which). The chain couples TRBV19 to TRBJ2-1; the D call from TCRdb, TRBD1, cannot be confirmed without DNA. The sample was blood. The CDR3 sequence: CASRETGSSYNEQFF.